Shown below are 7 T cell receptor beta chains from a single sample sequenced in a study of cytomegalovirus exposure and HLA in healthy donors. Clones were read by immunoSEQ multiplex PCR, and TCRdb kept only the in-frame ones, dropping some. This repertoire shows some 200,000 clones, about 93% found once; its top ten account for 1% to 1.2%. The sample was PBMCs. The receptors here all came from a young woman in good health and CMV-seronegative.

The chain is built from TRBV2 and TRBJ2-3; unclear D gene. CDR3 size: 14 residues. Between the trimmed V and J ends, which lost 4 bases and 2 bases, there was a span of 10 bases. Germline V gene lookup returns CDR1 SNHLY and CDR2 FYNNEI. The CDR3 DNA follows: TGTGCCAGCAGTGCCTGGGCTACCACAGATACGCAGTATTTT. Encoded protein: CASSAWATTDTQYF.

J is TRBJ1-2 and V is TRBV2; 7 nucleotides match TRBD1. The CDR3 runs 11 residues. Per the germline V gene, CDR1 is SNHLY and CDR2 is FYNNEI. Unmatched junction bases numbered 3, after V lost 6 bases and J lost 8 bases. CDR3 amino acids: CASRTGKGYTF. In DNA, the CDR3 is TGTGCCAGCAGGACAGGGAAAGGCTACACCTTC.

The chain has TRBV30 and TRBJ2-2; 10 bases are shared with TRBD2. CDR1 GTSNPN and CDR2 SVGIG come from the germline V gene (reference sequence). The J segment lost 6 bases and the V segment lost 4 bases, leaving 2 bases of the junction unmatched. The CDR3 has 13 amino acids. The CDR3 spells CAWKGLASGELFF. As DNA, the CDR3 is TGTGCCTGGAAGGGACTAGCGTCCGGGGAGCTGTTTTTT.

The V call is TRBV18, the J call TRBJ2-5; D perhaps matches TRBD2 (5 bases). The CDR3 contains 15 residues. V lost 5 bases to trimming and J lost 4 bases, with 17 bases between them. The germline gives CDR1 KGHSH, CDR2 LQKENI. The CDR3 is CASSSRGVGGETQYF. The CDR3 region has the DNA TGTGCCAGCTCATCACGTGGGGTAGGAGGAGAGACCCAGTACTTC.

This chain's CDR3 is CAIRRASGRGGPYEQYF. As DNA, the CDR3 is TGTGCCATCAGGCGGGCTAGCGGGAGAGGGGGCCCCTACGAGCAGTACTTC. The chain has TRBV10-3 and TRBJ2-7, with TRBD2 matching over 10 bases. Losses at the gene ends were 6 bases for V and 2 bases for J; bases not matched to a gene: 13. The CDR3 is made up of 17 amino acids. Germline V gene data show CDR1 as ENHRY and CDR2 as SYGVKD.

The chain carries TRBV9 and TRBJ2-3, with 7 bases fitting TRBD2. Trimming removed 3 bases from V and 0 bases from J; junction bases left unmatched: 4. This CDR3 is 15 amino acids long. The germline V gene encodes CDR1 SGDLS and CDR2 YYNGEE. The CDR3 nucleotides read TGTGCCAGCAGCGCGCTAGCGGCTAGCACAGATACGCAGTATTTT. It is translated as CASSALAASTDTQYF.

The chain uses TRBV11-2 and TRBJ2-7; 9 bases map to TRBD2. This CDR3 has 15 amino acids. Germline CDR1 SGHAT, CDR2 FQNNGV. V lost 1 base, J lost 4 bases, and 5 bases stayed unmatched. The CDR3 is CASSLVSSGTYEQYF. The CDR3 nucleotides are TGTGCCAGCAGCTTAGTTTCTAGCGGGACATACGAGCAGTACTTC.